Following are 16 T cell receptor beta chains from one sample sequenced in a study of cytomegalovirus exposure and HLA in healthy donors. The PCR made use of 60 Vbeta and 13 Jbeta primers. Sequencing used immunoSEQ multiplex PCR; TCRdb keeps in-frame clones, though not all of them. This sample lists 90,000 to 130,000 clones; its ten largest clones have approximately 6.2%. The sample comprised PBMCs. The source of these receptors is a man aged 35 to 55 in good health and CMV-seropositive.

The gene calls are TRBV11-3 and TRBJ2-7; D perhaps matches TRBD1 (7 bases). Trimming removed 5 bases at V and 1 base at J, with 12 bases between. CDR1 SGHNT and CDR2 YENEEA come from the germline V gene. The CDR3 contains 14 residues. Written as DNA, the CDR3 is TGTGCCAGCAGCCCGCAGGGGGGATCCTACGAGCAGTACTTC. Protein: CASSPQGGSYEQYF.

The chain joins TRBV2 to TRBJ1-2, with 10 bases aligning to TRBD1. J lost 8 bases, V lost 6 bases, and 12 bases had no gene match. CDR3 length: 15 residues. From germline, CDR1 is SNHLY and CDR2 FYNNEI. CDR3: CASRNWDRGDEGYTF. The CDR3 nucleotides read TGTGCCAGCAGGAATTGGGACAGGGGCGATGAGGGCTACACCTTC. Together with reference TRBV2 and TRBJ1-2, the CDR3 gives the full variable domain: EPEVTQTPSHQVTQMGQEVILRCVPISNHLYFYWYRQILGQKVEFLVSFYNNEISEKSEIFDDQFSVERPDGSNFTLKIRSTKLEDSAMYFCASRNWDRGDEGYTFGSGTRLTVV.

The CDR3 bases are TGCGCCAGCAGCGGGACAGGGCAGGGCACTGAAGCTTTCTTT. Translated: CASSGTGQGTEAFF. The rearrangement links TRBV5-1 to TRBJ1-1; 9 nucleotides line up with TRBD1. V lost 4 bases, J lost 4 bases, and 5 bases stayed unmatched. In germline, CDR1 is SGHRS, CDR2 YFSETQ. The CDR3 has 14 amino acids.

The chain employs TRBV6-5 and TRBJ1-1; maybe TRBD1 (6 bases). From germline, CDR1 is MNHEY and CDR2 SVGAGI. V was shortened by 4 bases and J by 4 bases, with 13 bases between the two germline ends. The CDR3 is 14 residues long. CDR3 bases: TGTGCCAGCAGTTTCAGGGGTTCGGGCACTGAAGCTTTCTTT. Its protein is CASSFRGSGTEAFF.

The chain employs TRBV28 and TRBJ1-4, with TRBD1 identical over 8 bases. The CDR3 loop spans 15 amino acids. Germline V lookup: CDR1 MDHEN, CDR2 SYDVKM. Trimming removed 5 bases from V and 5 bases from J; junction bases left unmatched: 7. CDR3 sequence: CASSNTGGANEKLFF. In DNA form, the CDR3 reads TGTGCCAGCAGTAACACAGGGGGAGCAAATGAAAAACTGTTTTTT.

In regard to this clone: Distinct nucleotide sequences in the sample also encode this CDR3. This chain links TRBV6-5 with TRBJ1-1; 7 bases match TRBD1. The germline gives CDR1 MNHEY, CDR2 SVGAGI. The CDR3 runs 15 residues. V trimming: 6 bases; J trimming: 5 bases; junction bases outside the gene matches: 12. CDR3 residues: CASRPPRQGRTEAFF. In DNA form, the CDR3 reads TGTGCCAGCAGACCGCCCCGACAGGGTCGGACTGAAGCTTTCTTT.

The rearrangement links TRBV9 to TRBJ1-5; no firm D call. The CDR3 length is 15 residues. CDR1 and CDR2 (germline): SGDLS, YYNGEE. The ends were cut back, 4 bases at V and 3 bases at J, with 14 bases in the middle. CDR3 bases: TGTGCCAGCAGCCGCGGGCCAGGTTCCAATCAGCCCCAGCATTTT. It specifies CASSRGPGSNQPQHF.

The genes are TRBV7-2 and TRBJ1-4, with unresolved D. CDR1 SGHTA and CDR2 FQGNSA come from the germline V gene. CDR3 length: 14 residues. Trimming took 3 bases from V and 3 from J, leaving 8 bases between them. CDR3 residues: CASSLGGANEKLFF. The CDR3 nucleotides read TGTGCCAGCAGCTTGGGCGGGGCTAATGAAAAACTGTTTTTT.

The rearrangement joins TRBV7-9 to TRBJ1-4; maybe TRBD1 (6 bases). The germline V gene encodes CDR1 SEHNR and CDR2 FQNEAQ (reference sequence). The CDR3 is made up of 14 amino acids. V shed 5 bases and J shed 7 bases, with 14 bases lying between them. The CDR3 sequence is CASSPGTPSEKLFF. In nucleotides, the CDR3 is TGTGCCAGCAGCCCCGGGACACCTAGTGAAAAACTGTTTTTT. Full variable domain (rest looked up from reference TRBV7-9 and TRBJ1-4): DTGVSQNPRHKITKRGQNVTFRCDPISEHNRLYWYRQTLGQGPEFLTYFQNEAQLEKSRLLSDRFSAERPKGSFSTLEIQRTEQGDSAMYLCASSPGTPSEKLFFGSGTQLSVL.

The CDR3: CASSFQGITGELFF. CDR3 sequence (DNA): TGTGCCAGCAGCTTTCAGGGAATCACCGGGGAGCTGTTTTTT. This chain uses TRBV5-6 with TRBJ2-2; the D gene is possibly TRBD1 (5 bases). Germline CDR1 and CDR2: SGHDT and YYEEEE. The CDR3 length is 14 residues. Trimming removed 2 bases from V and 4 bases from J, with 9 bases in between.

This rearrangement joins TRBV27 to TRBJ1-5; D not certain. CDR1 and CDR2 (germline): MNHEY, SMNVEV (reference sequence). The CDR3 spans 13 residues. Trimming pared 3 bases from V and 0 bases from J, leaving 3 bases between. The CDR3 region is CASSFSSNQPQHF. Here the CDR3 DNA reads TGTGCCAGCAGTTTTAGTAGCAATCAGCCCCAGCATTTT.

This chain uses TRBV5-8 with TRBJ2-7; TRBD2 is a possible D gene (5 bases). V lost 2 bases to trimming and J lost 5 bases, with 8 bases between them. The CDR3 is made up of 12 amino acids. Germline values: CDR1 SGHTS, CDR2 YDEGEE. The CDR3 region is CASSFGGNEQYF. CDR3 in DNA: TGTGCCAGCAGCTTTGGAGGAAACGAGCAGTACTTC. Full variable domain (rest looked up from reference TRBV5-8 and TRBJ2-7): EAGVTQSPTHLIKTRGQQATLRCSPISGHTSVYWYQQALGLGLQFLLWYDEGEERNRGNFPPRFSGRQFPNYSSELNVNALELEDSALYLCASSFGGNEQYFGPGTRLTVT.

The V call is TRBV6-7, the J call TRBJ2-1, with TRBD2 identical over 7 bases. TRBV6-7 is classed as an ORF, of uncertain function. The CDR3 totals 16 residues. J gave up 4 bases and V 1 base, and 7 bases lay outside the gene matches. DNA of the CDR3: TGTGCCAGCAGTTACTGTCGGGAGGTGGTGTACAATGAGCAGTTCTTC. It translates to CASSYCREVVYNEQFF.

The V gene is TRBV19, the J gene TRBJ2-3; D unclear. The CDR3 sequence is 13 residues long. V gave up 7 bases and J gave up 1 base, with 9 bases separating them. Germline V gives CDR1 LNHDA, CDR2 SQIVND (reference sequence). CDR3 sequence (DNA): TGTGCCAGTAACCGCGAGGGCACAGATACGCAGTATTTT. It encodes CASNREGTDTQYF.

This sequence joins TRBV5-1 and TRBJ2-1, with 10 bases matching TRBD2. This CDR3 spans 16 amino acids. With 3 bases clipped from V and 5 bases from J, the junction kept 8 bases outside the gene matches. Germline CDR1 is SGHRS and CDR2 is YFSETQ. The CDR3 sequence is CASSYSGTSAHNEQFF. DNA for the CDR3: TGCGCCAGCAGCTACTCCGGGACTAGCGCCCACAATGAGCAGTTCTTC.

V and J are TRBV5-1 and TRBJ1-6, with D unresolved. This CDR3 is built from 17 residues. The germline V gene encodes CDR1 SGHRS and CDR2 YFSETQ. V dropped 0 bases and J dropped 0 bases, with 10 bases sitting between them. CDR3 sequence (DNA): TGCGCCAGCAGCTTGGCAGAACACCGCTCCTATAATTCACCCCTCCACTTT. It is translated as CASSLAEHRSYNSPLHF.